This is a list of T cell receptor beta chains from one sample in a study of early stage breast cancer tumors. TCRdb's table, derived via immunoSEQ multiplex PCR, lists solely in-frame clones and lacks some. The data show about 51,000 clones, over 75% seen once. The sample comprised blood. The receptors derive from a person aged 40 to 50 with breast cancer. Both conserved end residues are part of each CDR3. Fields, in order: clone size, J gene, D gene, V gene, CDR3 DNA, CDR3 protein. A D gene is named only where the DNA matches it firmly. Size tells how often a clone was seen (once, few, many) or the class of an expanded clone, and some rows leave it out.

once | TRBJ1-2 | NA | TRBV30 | TGTGCCTGGATGAAGGGAACCAACTATGGCTACACCTTC | CAWMKGTNYGYTF
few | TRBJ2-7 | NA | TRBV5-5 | TGTGCCAGCAGTCAGGCCAGGGGATATATATACGAGCAGTACTTC | CASSQARGYIYEQYF
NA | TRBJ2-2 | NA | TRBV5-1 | TGCGCCAGCAGCTTGGCGGACACCGGGGAGCTGTTTTTT | CASSLADTGELFF
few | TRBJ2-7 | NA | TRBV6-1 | TGTGCCAGCACCCAAGGAGGGGAGTGGGGTTTC | CASTQGGEWGF
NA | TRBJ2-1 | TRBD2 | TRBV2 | TGTGCCAGCAGTGAACGAATAGCGGGATACAATGAGCAGTTCTTC | CASSERIAGYNEQFF
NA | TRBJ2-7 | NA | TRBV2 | TGTGCCAGCATCGGGGCAGTCTACGAGCAGTACTTC | CASIGAVYEQYF
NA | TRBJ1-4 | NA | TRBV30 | TGTGCCTGGTCCCCGTGGGATAATGAAAAACTGTTTTTT | CAWSPWDNEKLFF
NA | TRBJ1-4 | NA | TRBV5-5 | TGTGCCAGCAGCTTAACTGGGAATGAAAAACTGTTTTTT | CASSLTGNEKLFF
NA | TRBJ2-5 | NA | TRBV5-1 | TGCGCCAGCAGCCCGCAGACTAGTAGGCAAGAGACCCAGTACTTC | CASSPQTSRQETQYF
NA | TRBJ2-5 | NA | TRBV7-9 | TGTGCCAGCAGCTTAGAGGGATTGGTGGCACGAGAGACCCAGTACTTC | CASSLEGLVARETQYF